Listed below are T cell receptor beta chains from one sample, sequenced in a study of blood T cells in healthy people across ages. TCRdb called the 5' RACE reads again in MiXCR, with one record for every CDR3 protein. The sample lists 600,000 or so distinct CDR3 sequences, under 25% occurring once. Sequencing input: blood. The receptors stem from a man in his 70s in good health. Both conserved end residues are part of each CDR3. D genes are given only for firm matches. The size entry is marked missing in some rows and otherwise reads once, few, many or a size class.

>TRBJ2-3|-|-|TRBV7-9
TGTGCCAGCAGCTCCGCGGGCAGGGGGGCTCTCGCAGATACGCAGTATTTT
CASSSAGRGALADTQYF
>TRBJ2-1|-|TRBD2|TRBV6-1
TGTGCCAGCAGTCGTCGACTAGCGGGAGGGAACACCTACAATGAGCAGTTCTTC
CASSRRLAGGNTYNEQFF
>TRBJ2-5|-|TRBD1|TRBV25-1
TGTGCCAGCAGTGACCCGTCAGGGGGAGAGACCCAGTACTTC
CASSDPSGGETQYF
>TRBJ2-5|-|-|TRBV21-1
TGTGCCAGCAGCAAAGTGGAGCACAGGTCTCAGTACTTC
CASSKVEHRSQYF
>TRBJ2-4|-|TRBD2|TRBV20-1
TGCAGTGCGACCGGGACTAGCGGACAACTGTTGGGCATTCAGTACTTC
CSATGTSGQLLGIQYF
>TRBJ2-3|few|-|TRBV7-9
TGTGCCAGCAGCTTAACGAGGGAAACAGATACGCAGTATTTT
CASSLTRETDTQYF
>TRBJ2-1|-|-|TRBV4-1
TGCGCCAGCAGCCAAGTGAACAGGAGGACCTACAATGAGCAGTTCTTC
CASSQVNRRTYNEQFF
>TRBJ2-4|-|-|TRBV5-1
TGCGCCAGCAGCTTTTCCGGGGGGCCCTTAAGGTCGGACATTCAGTACTTC
CASSFSGGPLRSDIQYF
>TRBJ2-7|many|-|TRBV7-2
TGTGCCAGCAGCTTAATACAGGGTGGCGAGCAGTACTTC
CASSLIQGGEQYF
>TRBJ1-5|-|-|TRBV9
TGTGCCAGCAGCGCCGCCTCGCAGGTCCCAGATCAGCCCCAGCATTTT
CASSAASQVPDQPQHF
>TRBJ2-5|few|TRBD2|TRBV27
TGTGCCAGCAGTTTATTGAGCGGGACGACCCAAGAGACCCAGTACTTC
CASSLLSGTTQETQYF
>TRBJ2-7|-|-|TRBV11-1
TGTGCCAGCAGCTTCCTCTCAGGGTACGAGCAGTACTTC
CASSFLSGYEQYF
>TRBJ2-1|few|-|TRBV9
TGTGCCAGCAGCGTAGAGGGGGGAGGGAATGAGCAGTTCTTC
CASSVEGGGNEQFF
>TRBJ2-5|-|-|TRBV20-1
TGCAGTGCTAGCAAAGGACGGGCCCAAGAGACCCAGTACTTC
CSASKGRAQETQYF
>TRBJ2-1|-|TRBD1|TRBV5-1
TGCGCCAGCAATAGACAGGGGGAAGGCAATGAGCAGTTCTTC
CASNRQGEGNEQFF
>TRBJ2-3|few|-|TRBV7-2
TGTGCCAGCAGCTCTACGTCGGCAGATACGCAGTATTTT
CASSSTSADTQYF
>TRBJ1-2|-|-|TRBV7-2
TGTGCCGGCAGCCAACCGGGGGAAAGGGGCTATGGCTACACCTTC
CAGSQPGERGYGYTF
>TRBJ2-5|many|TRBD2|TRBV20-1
TGCAGTGCTAGACCCCCACCCCTGGGGTTAGCGGGAGTCCGGGAGACCCAGTACTTC
CSARPPPLGLAGVRETQYF
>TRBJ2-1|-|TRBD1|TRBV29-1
TGCAGCGTTGATAGGGACAGGGTGGCTGGTGAGCAGTTCTTC
CSVDRDRVAGEQFF
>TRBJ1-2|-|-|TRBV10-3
TGTGCCATCAGTGACAAGGGAGTATTAGATGGCTACACCTTC
CAISDKGVLDGYTF
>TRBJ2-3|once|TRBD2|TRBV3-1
TGTGCCAGCAGCCAATTCTTAGCGGGAAGCACAGATACGCAGTATTTT
CASSQFLAGSTDTQYF
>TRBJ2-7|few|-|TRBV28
TGTGCCAGCACCGAACCTGGGGCAGCCGACGAGCAGTACTTC
CASTEPGAADEQYF
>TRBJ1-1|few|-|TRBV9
TGTGCCAGCAGCACCCGCTCAGAGGTCGGGACTGAAGCTTTCTTT
CASSTRSEVGTEAFF
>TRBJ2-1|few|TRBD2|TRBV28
TGTGCCAGCACACTGGGGGGGATTCGTTTAGGTGAGCAGTTCTTC
CASTLGGIRLGEQFF
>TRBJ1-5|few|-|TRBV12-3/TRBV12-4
TGTGCCAGCAGTTTTCCCCCGGATCAGCCCCAGCATTTT
CASSFPPDQPQHF
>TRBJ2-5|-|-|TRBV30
TGTGCCTGGAGTAAGGGGGAAGAGACCCAGTACTTC
CAWSKGEETQYF
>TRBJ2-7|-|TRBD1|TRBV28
TGTGCCAGCAGGAACAGGGGCGCCTACGAGCAGTACTTC
CASRNRGAYEQYF
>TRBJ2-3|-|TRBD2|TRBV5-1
TGCGCCAGCAGCCTAAGGGGGACTAGCAACACAGATACGCAGTATTTT
CASSLRGTSNTDTQYF